This T cell receptor (beta chain) was found in a study of identical twins. The CDR3 totals 15 residues. V dropped 2 bases and J dropped 4 bases, with 12 bases sitting between them. The germline CDR1 and CDR2 sequences are SEHNR and FQNEAQ (reference sequence). Each CDR3 protein gets one entry after TCRdb re-called the 5' RACE reads with MiXCR. Here the sample spans some 760,000 distinct CDR3 sequences, about 18% being singletons. Healthy Caucasians made up all donors. These data also formed part of another study, on T cells expressing NK-cell markers.

Material for sequencing was PBMCs. This TCR was sampled from a woman aged 18-30 years in good health. The V and J genes are TRBV7-9 and TRBJ2-1; D is unclear. CDR3 residues: CASSLSESRYNEQFF. CDR3 nucleotide sequence: TGTGCCAGCAGCTTATCCGAATCGAGATACAATGAGCAGTTCTTC.